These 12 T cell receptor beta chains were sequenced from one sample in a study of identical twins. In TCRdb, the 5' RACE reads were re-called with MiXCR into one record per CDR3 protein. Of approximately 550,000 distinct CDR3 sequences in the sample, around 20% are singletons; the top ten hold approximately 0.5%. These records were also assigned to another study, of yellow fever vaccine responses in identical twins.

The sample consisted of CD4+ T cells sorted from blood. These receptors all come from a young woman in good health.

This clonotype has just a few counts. The CDR3 bases are TGTGCCACCAGGGGGGACAGGGGAGGGTCACCCCTCCACTTT. It is translated as CATRGDRGGSPLHF. This chain links TRBV15 with TRBJ1-6, with TRBD1 matching over 10 bases. Germline V lookup: CDR1 LNHNV, CDR2 YYDKDF (reference sequence). This CDR3 has 14 residues. The J segment lost 10 bases and the V segment lost 6 bases, leaving 6 bases of the junction unmatched.

The CDR3 DNA follows: TGTGCCATCAGAACCCAGGGAAGCACAGATACGCAGTATTTT. Encoded protein: CAIRTQGSTDTQYF. The chain uses TRBV10-3 and TRBJ2-3, with a possible D match to TRBD1 (5 bases). V lost 6 bases and J lost 0, with 10 bases in between. From germline, CDR1 is ENHRY and CDR2 SYGVKD. CDR3 length: 14 amino acids.

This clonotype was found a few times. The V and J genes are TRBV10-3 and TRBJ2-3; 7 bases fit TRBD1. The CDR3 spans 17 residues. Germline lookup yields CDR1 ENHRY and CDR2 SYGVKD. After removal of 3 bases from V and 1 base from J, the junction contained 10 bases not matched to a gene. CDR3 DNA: TGTGCCATCAGTGAAAATCGACAGGGTCGGGGCACAGATACGCAGTATTTT. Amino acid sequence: CAISENRQGRGTDTQYF.

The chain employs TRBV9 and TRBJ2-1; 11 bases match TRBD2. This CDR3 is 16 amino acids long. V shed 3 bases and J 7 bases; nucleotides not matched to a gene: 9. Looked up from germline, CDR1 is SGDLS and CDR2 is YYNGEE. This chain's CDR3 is CASSAPGLAGGNEQFF. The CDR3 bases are TGTGCCAGCAGCGCACCCGGGCTAGCGGGAGGTAATGAGCAGTTCTTC.

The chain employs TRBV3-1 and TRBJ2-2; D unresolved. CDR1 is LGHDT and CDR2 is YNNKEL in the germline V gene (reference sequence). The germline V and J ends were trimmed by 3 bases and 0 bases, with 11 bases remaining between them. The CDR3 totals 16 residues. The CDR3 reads CASSHRYWPNTGELFF. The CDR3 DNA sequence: TGTGCCAGCAGCCATCGCTATTGGCCGAACACCGGGGAGCTGTTTTTT.

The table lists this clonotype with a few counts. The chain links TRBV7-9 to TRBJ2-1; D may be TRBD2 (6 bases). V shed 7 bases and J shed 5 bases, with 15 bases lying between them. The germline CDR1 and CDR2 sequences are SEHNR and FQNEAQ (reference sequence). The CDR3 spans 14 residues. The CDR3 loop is CASTVNGGNNEQFF. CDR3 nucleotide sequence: TGTGCCAGCACCGTTAACGGGGGAAACAATGAGCAGTTCTTC. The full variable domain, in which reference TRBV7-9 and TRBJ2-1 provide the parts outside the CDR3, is DTGVSQNPRHKITKRGQNVTFRCDPISEHNRLYWYRQTLGQGPEFLTYFQNEAQLEKSRLLSDRFSAERPKGSFSTLEIQRTEQGDSAMYLCASTVNGGNNEQFFGPGTRLTVL.

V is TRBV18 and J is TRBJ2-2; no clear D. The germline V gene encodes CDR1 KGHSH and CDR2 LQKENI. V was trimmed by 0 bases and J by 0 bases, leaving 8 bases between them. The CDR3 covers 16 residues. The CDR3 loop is CASSPPIGPNTGELFF. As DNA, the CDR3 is TGTGCCAGCTCACCACCGATAGGGCCGAACACCGGGGAGCTGTTTTTT.

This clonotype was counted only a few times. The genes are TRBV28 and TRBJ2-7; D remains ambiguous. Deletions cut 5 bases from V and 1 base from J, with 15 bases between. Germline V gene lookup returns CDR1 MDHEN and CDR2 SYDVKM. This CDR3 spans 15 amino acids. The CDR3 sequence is CASSPPRRFSYEQYF. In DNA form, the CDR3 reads TGTGCCAGCAGTCCCCCGCGACGCTTTTCCTACGAGCAGTACTTC.

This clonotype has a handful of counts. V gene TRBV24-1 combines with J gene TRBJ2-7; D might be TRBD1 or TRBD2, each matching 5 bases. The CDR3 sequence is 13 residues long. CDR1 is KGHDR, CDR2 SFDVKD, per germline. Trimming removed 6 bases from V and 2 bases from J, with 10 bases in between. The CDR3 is CATSRGPTYEQYF. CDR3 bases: TGTGCCACCAGTCGGGGACCGACCTACGAGCAGTACTTC.

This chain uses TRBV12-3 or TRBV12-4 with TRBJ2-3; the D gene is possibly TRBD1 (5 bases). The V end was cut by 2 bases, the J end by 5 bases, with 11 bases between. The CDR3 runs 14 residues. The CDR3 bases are TGTGCCAGCAGTTTACCTGGGGCTTTAGATACGCAGTATTTT. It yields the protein CASSLPGALDTQYF.

As DNA, the CDR3 is TGTGCCAGCAGCTCCTTGGACCAACTCTACGAGCAGTACTTC. Translated, it gives CASSSLDQLYEQYF. The chain carries TRBV5-6 and TRBJ2-7; D remains unclear. This CDR3 has 14 amino acids. CDR1 SGHDT and CDR2 YYEEEE come from the germline V gene. The V end was cut by 3 bases, the J end by 3 bases, with 13 bases between.

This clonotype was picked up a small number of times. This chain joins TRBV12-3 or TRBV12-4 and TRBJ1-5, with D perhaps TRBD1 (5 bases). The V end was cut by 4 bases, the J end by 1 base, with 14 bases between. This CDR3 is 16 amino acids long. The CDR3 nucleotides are TGTGCCAGCAGTTCGGGGGGAGCTTTGAGCAATCAGCCCCAGCATTTT. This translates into CASSSGGALSNQPQHF.